This is a list of T cell receptor beta chains from one sample in a study of T-cell reconstitution after alpha-beta-depleted transplantation in children. TCRdb independently ran MiXCR on the PCR reads; one entry per CDR3 protein. The table lists 90,000 to 100,000 distinct CDR3 sequences, about a quarter of them singletons, with about a fifth in the top ten. The sample here was PBMCs, taken before TCRalphabeta/CD19-depleted stem cell transplant. Receptor source: a boy between 2 and 10 years old with acute lymphoblastic leukemia, due to receive a stem cell transplant. Both conserved end residues are part of each CDR3. A D gene is named only where the DNA matches it firmly. The size entry is marked missing in some rows and otherwise reads once, few, many or a size class.

cdr3_nt cdr3_aa j_call clone_size d_call v_call
TGTGCCAGCAGTTTTGGTGGAATCAACCGAGCCTACGAGCAGTACTTC CASSFGGINRAYEQYF TRBJ2-7 NA NA TRBV27
TGTGCCAGCAGTTTTTCCAGGGGGATACCCAATGAGCAGTTCTTC CASSFSRGIPNEQFF TRBJ2-1 few TRBD1 TRBV27
TGTGCCAGCAGTTTGATCGGAAATGAGCAGTTCTTC CASSLIGNEQFF TRBJ2-1 many NA TRBV27
TGCGCCAGCAGCCTCGGACTAGCGGCTAGCACAGATACGCAGTATTTT CASSLGLAASTDTQYF TRBJ2-3 few TRBD2 TRBV5-1
TGTGCCAGCAGAAAGGGCTCCTACAATGAGCAGTTCTTC CASRKGSYNEQFF TRBJ2-1 many NA TRBV27
TGTGCCACCAGAAATGAATGGGGAGGATCGGGCGGGGAGCTGTTTTTT CATRNEWGGSGGELFF TRBJ2-2 few NA TRBV28
TGCAGTGCATGGGACAGGGTGGGCTCTGGGGCCAACGTCCTGACTTTC CSAWDRVGSGANVLTF TRBJ2-6 few TRBD1 TRBV20-1
TGTGCCAGCAGCCACGCAGGGTCGGGGCAGCCCCAGCATTTT CASSHAGSGQPQHF TRBJ1-5 NA NA TRBV16
TGTGCCAGCGATCCGGTAGGGACAGGGAATCAGCCCCAGCATTTT CASDPVGTGNQPQHF TRBJ1-5 NA TRBD1 TRBV28
TGTGCCAGCAGCTCCCTGGGGACTAGCGGAGAGACCCAGTACTTC CASSSLGTSGETQYF TRBJ2-5 few TRBD2 TRBV7-8
TGCGCCAGCTGGCCTTCGACCGCGGGAGGAGGCTATGGCTACACCTTC CASWPSTAGGGYGYTF TRBJ1-2 few NA TRBV5-1
TGTGCCACAGCGGACTTTTTCGGATCACCCCTCCACTTT CATADFFGSPLHF TRBJ1-6 NA NA TRBV6-6
TGTGCCAGCAGCCAGACCCTTGGAGTGGCCAAAAACATTCAGTACTTC CASSQTLGVAKNIQYF TRBJ2-4 few NA TRBV6-1
TGCGCCAGCAGCTTGAAACTAGCGCCGGGTGAGCAGTTCTTC CASSLKLAPGEQFF TRBJ2-1 NA TRBD2 TRBV5-1
TGCGCCAGCAGCCAAGATATCCTGACCGCCAGCTCCTACAATGAGCAGTTCTTC CASSQDILTASSYNEQFF TRBJ2-1 NA NA TRBV4-3
TGTGCCAGCAGCGGACTAGCGGAGGGGATCCATGAGCAGTTCTTC CASSGLAEGIHEQFF TRBJ2-1 NA TRBD2 TRBV9
TGCAGTGCTAGAGAACGGGGGAATGGCTACACCTTC CSARERGNGYTF TRBJ1-2 NA NA TRBV20-1
TGTGCCACCAGTCCTAGGGGGCGGGGAGAAGAGACCCAGTACTTC CATSPRGRGEETQYF TRBJ2-5 once NA TRBV24-1
TGCAGTGCTAGAGATCTGTTCAGGGACAGGGGTCCTGACGGAGAGACCCAGTACTTC CSARDLFRDRGPDGETQYF TRBJ2-5 few TRBD1 TRBV20-1
TGTGCCAGCAGCCGGGGACAGGTAGAGACCCAGTACTTC CASSRGQVETQYF TRBJ2-5 NA TRBD1 TRBV7-9
TGCGCCAGCAGCCTGGGGATATTGAACACTGAAGCTTTCTTT CASSLGILNTEAFF TRBJ1-1 few NA TRBV5-1
TGCAGTGCGGGTGCTCTCCAAGAGACCCAGTACTTC CSAGALQETQYF TRBJ2-5 NA NA TRBV20-1
TGCAGTGCTAGAGTCTTCTTACAAGCGGGGTGGGAGTTCTTC CSARVFLQAGWEFF TRBJ2-1 many TRBD2 TRBV20-1
TGCAGTGCTAGAATGACTAGTATGATTCTCAATGAGCAGTTCTTC CSARMTSMILNEQFF TRBJ2-1 NA NA TRBV20-1
TGTGCCAGCGGCCTTTTCGGGACAGGGGCCAACGAGCAGTACTTC CASGLFGTGANEQYF TRBJ2-7 few TRBD1 TRBV11-2
TGTGCCAGCACCCGGGTCCGGGACAGATACAATGAGCAGTTCTTC CASTRVRDRYNEQFF TRBJ2-1 NA TRBD1 TRBV7-2
TGTGCCAGCAAATTTTACAGCGGGGCCACCTACAATGAGCAGTTCTTC CASKFYSGATYNEQFF TRBJ2-1 NA TRBD2 TRBV7-2
TGTGCCAGCAGCCTCTGGGGTGGGGGGGAGACCCAGTACTTC CASSLWGGGETQYF TRBJ2-5 NA NA TRBV12-3/TRBV12-4
TGTGCCAGCAGCAGCCTAGCGGCCAAAGAGACCCAGTACTTC CASSSLAAKETQYF TRBJ2-5 few TRBD2 TRBV12-3/TRBV12-4